This TCR beta chain comes out of a study of T-cell memory formation after mild COVID-19. One entry per CDR3 protein results from TCRdb running MiXCR on the 5' RACE reads. The sample carries more than 400,000 distinct CDR3 sequences, over 15% recorded once. The V and J ends lost 6 bases and 5 bases, in that order; junction bases with no gene match: 23. The CDR3 totals 19 residues. CDR1 and CDR2 (germline): MNHEY, SMNVEV (reference sequence). This clonotype came up many times. The sequence was obtained from an adult woman who had mild COVID-19 (a few samples of this study predate the infection). Cell type and time point are not known. The rearrangement links TRBV27 to TRBJ2-7, with 9 bases lining up with TRBD1. The sample was PBMCs or a T cell subset sorted from them (not recorded which). The CDR3: CASSNPTGRSDRGFHEQYF. DNA for the CDR3: TGTGCCAGCAGCAACCCCACCGGGAGATCGGACAGGGGTTTCCACGAGCAGTACTTC.